The 16 T cell receptor beta chains reported below all come from one sample, sequenced in a study of blood T cells in healthy people across ages (dated by TCRdb to the mid-2010s). The library was made by 5' RACE. Sequencer: Illumina HiSeq 2500. A second PCR of roughly 7 to 11 cycles was performed with a sample-barcoded 5' primer and a J-beta primer mix. TCRdb applied fastp at Q25 and MiXCR to the public reads, then kept only in-frame beta chains. Rows with a matching CDR3 protein are joined into one entry that keeps the most common DNA and genes. This sample is represented by around 280,000 distinct CDR3 sequences; roughly a quarter of them were singletons. The ten largest make up 29% of the sample. The sample was blood. The receptors shown here come from a woman in her seventies in good health.

In the case of this clonotype: One end of the junction is discordant with germline, which a read error may explain. The chain employs TRBV5-1 and TRBJ1-4; D is uncertain. Germline CDR1 reads SGHRS; CDR2 reads YFSETQ. This CDR3 contains 15 residues. In DNA form, the CDR3 reads TGCGCCGGCAGCTTCTTAGGACGGCTTAATGAAAAACTGTTTTTT. This translates into CAGSFLGRLNEKLFF.

This clonotype has just a few counts. The chain couples TRBV20-1 to TRBJ1-2; D is possibly TRBD1 (6 bases). This CDR3 is built from 14 residues. V lost 3 bases and J 5 bases, leaving 16 bases between the germline ends. From germline, CDR1 is DFQATT and CDR2 SNEGSKA (reference sequence). The CDR3 coding sequence is TGCAGTGCTAGGCGGGCGGGGGCCGATTATGGCTACACCTTC. Its translation: CSARRAGADYGYTF.

This clonotype was observed many times. The V and J genes are TRBV27 and TRBJ2-5; D not resolved. The CDR3 is 15 amino acids. CDR1 and CDR2 (germline): MNHEY, SMNVEV (reference sequence). The ends were cut back, 4 bases at V and 3 bases at J, with 15 bases in the middle. The CDR3 DNA is TGTGCCAGCAGTTCGGCTCTTAAACCCAAAGAGACCCAGTACTTC. Residues: CASSSALKPKETQYF.

In its sample, this clonotype was seen a few times. The chain uses TRBV2 and TRBJ1-1; D not resolved. The CDR3 is 12 residues long. Looked up from germline, CDR1 is SNHLY and CDR2 is FYNNEI. Trimming took off 8 bases at V and 1 base at J, with 8 bases between the two ends. The CDR3 here is CASCLKNTEAFF. Here the CDR3 DNA reads TGTGCCAGCTGCTTAAAGAACACTGAAGCTTTCTTT.

This clonotype was found many times. The V and J genes are TRBV5-1 and TRBJ2-5; possible D gene TRBD2, 6 bases. The CDR3 length is 14 residues. Germline CDR1 SGHRS, CDR2 YFSETQ. Trimming shortened V by 5 bases and J by 4 bases, and 15 bases separated the two germline ends. CDR3 loop: CASSSRLGVETQYF. The CDR3 DNA follows: TGCGCCAGCAGTTCGAGACTAGGGGTAGAGACCCAGTACTTC.

This clonotype was observed once. Possible read error: a much larger clone is one base away. The chain combines TRBV28 with TRBJ2-5; TRBD2 might be the D (6 bases). Germline lookup yields CDR1 MDHEN and CDR2 SYDVKM. There are 14 residues in the CDR3. Here the CDR3 DNA reads TGTGACAGCAGTTTCGGAGGGCTCCCAAGTGAGCAGTACTTC. Translated: CDSSFGGLPSEQYF. Full variable domain (outside the CDR3, taken from reference TRBV28 and TRBJ2-5): DVKVTQSSRYLVKRTGEKVFLECVQDMDHENMFWYRQDPGLGLRLIYFSYDVKMKEKGDIPEGYSVSREKKERFSLILESASTNQTSMYLCDSSFGGLPSEQYFGPGTRLLVL.

The J gene is TRBJ2-1, the V gene TRBV12-3 or TRBV12-4; D not certain. V dropped 2 bases and J dropped 5 bases, with 10 bases sitting between them. The CDR3 has 14 amino acids. The CDR3 region is CASSLYGWDNEQFF. The CDR3 DNA is TGTGCCAGCAGTTTATACGGGTGGGACAATGAGCAGTTCTTC.

The chain links TRBV20-1 to TRBJ1-5, with unresolved D. The germline V gene has CDR1 DFQATT and CDR2 SNEGSKA (reference sequence). This CDR3 is 12 amino acids long. V lost 3 bases and J lost 0, with 3 bases in between. CDR3 amino acids: CSASGSNQPQHF. The CDR3 DNA follows: TGCAGTGCTAGTGGTAGCAATCAGCCCCAGCATTTT.

The gene calls are TRBV28 and TRBJ2-1, with 11 positions matching TRBD2. With 2 bases clipped from V and 10 bases from J, the junction kept 7 bases outside the gene matches. CDR1 MDHEN and CDR2 SYDVKM come from the germline V gene. This CDR3 spans 15 amino acids. The chain's CDR3 is CASSLILAGENEQFF. The CDR3 nucleotides read TGTGCCAGCAGTTTAATACTAGCGGGAGAGAACGAGCAGTTCTTC.

This clonotype was counted only a few times. This chain uses TRBV28 with TRBJ2-5; 8 positions match TRBD1. CDR3 length: 17 amino acids. J lost 3 bases, V lost 6 bases, and 15 bases had no gene match. Germline lookup yields CDR1 MDHEN and CDR2 SYDVKM. DNA of the CDR3: TGTGCCAGCAGCCGGACAGGGCGGTCTACCGGCAAAGAGACCCAGTACTTC. It is translated as CASSRTGRSTGKETQYF.

A word on this clonotype: The CDR3 ends on some other residue instead of the conserved phenylalanine or tryptophan, so this is likely a read error. The chain employs TRBV3-1 and TRBJ1-1; D perhaps matches TRBD1 (5 bases). V lost 4 bases to trimming and J lost 4 bases, with 16 bases between them. This CDR3 contains 15 residues. Germline V gene sequence: CDR1 LGHDT, CDR2 YNNKEL (reference sequence). The CDR3 protein is CASSPLTQGGTEAFL. CDR3 bases: TGTGCCAGCAGCCCCTTAACCCAGGGCGGCACTGAAGCTTTCTTA.

The CDR3 protein is CASSQERGAGATNEKLFF. CDR3 bases: TGTGCCAGCAGCCAAGAACGTGGGGCGGGAGCAACTAATGAAAAACTGTTTTTT. V gene TRBV4-2 combines with J gene TRBJ1-4; weak D call: TRBD1 (5 bases). V dropped 0 bases and J dropped 0 bases, with 14 bases sitting between them. This CDR3 has 18 amino acids. Per germline, CDR1 LGHNA and CDR2 YNFKEQ.

This clonotype showed up just a few times. The genes are TRBV5-1 and TRBJ2-1; 13 bases match TRBD2. This CDR3 comprises 13 residues. Germline values: CDR1 SGHRS, CDR2 YFSETQ. V was clipped by 3 bases and J by 15 bases; unmatched bases: 6. The CDR3 DNA reads TGCGCCAGCAGCTCGGGGACTAGCGGGAATTGGTTCTTC. Amino acids: CASSSGTSGNWFF.

This clonotype was seen only a few times. The V gene is TRBV4-3, the J gene TRBJ2-7; D possibly corresponds to TRBD2 (6 bases). Germline V gene lookup returns CDR1 LGHNA and CDR2 YSLEER. V shed 0 bases and J shed 12 bases, with 24 bases lying between them. The CDR3 contains 16 residues. The CDR3 DNA sequence: TGCGCCAGCAGCCAAGATCGATGGGGGAGGCCGACCGAGATGTACTTC. Translating it yields CASSQDRWGRPTEMYF.

The chain couples TRBV9 to TRBJ2-3, with 7 bases matching TRBD1. With 0 bases clipped from V and 2 bases from J, the junction kept 3 bases outside the gene matches. This CDR3 spans 15 amino acids. CDR1 and CDR2 from the germline V gene are SGDLS and YYNGEE. CDR3 nucleotide sequence: TGTGCCAGCAGCGTAGAGGGGGCCTTCACAGATACGCAGTATTTT. It codes for CASSVEGAFTDTQYF.

In its sample, this clonotype was seen a few times. This chain links TRBV25-1 with TRBJ1-1, with D maybe TRBD1 (6 bases). CDR3 length equals 13 residues. V lost 10 bases to trimming and J lost 3 bases, with 15 bases between them. Germline V gene sequence: CDR1 MGHDK, CDR2 SYGVNS. DNA of the CDR3: TGTGCCACCAGGGGATACAATTACACTGAAGCTTTCTTT. Translation: CATRGYNYTEAFF.